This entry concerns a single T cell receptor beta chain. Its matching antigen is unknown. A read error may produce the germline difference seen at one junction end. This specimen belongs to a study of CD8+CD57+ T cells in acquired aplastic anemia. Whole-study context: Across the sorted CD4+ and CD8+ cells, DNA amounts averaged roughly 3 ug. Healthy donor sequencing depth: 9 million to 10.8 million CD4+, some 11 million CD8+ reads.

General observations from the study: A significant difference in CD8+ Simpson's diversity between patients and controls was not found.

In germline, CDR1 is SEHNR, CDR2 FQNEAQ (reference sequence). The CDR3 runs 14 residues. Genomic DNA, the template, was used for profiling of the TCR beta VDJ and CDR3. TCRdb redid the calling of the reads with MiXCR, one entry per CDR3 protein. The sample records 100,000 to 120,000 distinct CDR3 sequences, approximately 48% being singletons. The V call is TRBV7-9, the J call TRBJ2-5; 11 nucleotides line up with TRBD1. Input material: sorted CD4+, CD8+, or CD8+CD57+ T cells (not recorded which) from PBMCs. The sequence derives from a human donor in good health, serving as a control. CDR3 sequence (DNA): TGTGCCACCAGCAGGGACAGGGGGCAAGAGACCCAGTACTTC. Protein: CATSRDRGQETQYF.